Below, one TCR beta chain is given with its context. The antigen remains undetermined. Germline V gives CDR1 SGHRS, CDR2 YFSETQ. This CDR3 is built from 15 residues. The junction had 8 bases not matched to a gene; V was cut back by 0 bases and J by 8 bases. Clones were sequenced by immunoSEQ multiplex PCR, and TCRdb holds only the in-frame ones, with some missing. The profile shows 70,000 or so clones, 84% of them singletons. The data were obtained in a study of graft-versus-host responses after intestinal transplantation. About the research overall: Once they had received anti-thymocyte globulin induction, all recipients took tacrolimus and steroids for about 3 years.

The V call is TRBV5-1, the J call TRBJ2-3, with 8 bases aligning to TRBD2. The specimen comprised unstimulated CD4+ T cells sorted from spleen or lymph node cells, sampled before transplant. The sequence derives from a human donor who was the organ donor for an intestinal transplant. The CDR3, as DNA: TGCGCCAGCAGCTTGGAGGGTAGCGGGGAGAGTACGCAGTATTTT. Encoded protein: CASSLEGSGESTQYF.